The clone carrying this T cell receptor (beta chain) has more than one count but fewer than ten. Its antigen remains unknown. These data are taken from a study of T cells after yellow fever vaccination. The trim removed 3 bases at V and 6 bases at J, leaving 3 bases unmatched. CDR3 length: 13 residues. The germline gives CDR1 DFQATT, CDR2 SNEGSKA (reference sequence). 5'RACE template switching generated TCR cDNA, adding a universal primer site and UMIs. MiXCR, applied by TCRdb to the 5' RACE reads, yields one record per CDR3 protein. The data show around 250,000 distinct CDR3 sequences, 6% to 7.5% seen once. Study-level results: Relatively few clonotypes were ones that appeared in both CD4 and CD8 compartments. Booster sampling recovered most clones from primary vaccination (around 97% CD4, around 90% CD8).

The receptor comes from a man aged 25 to 40 who received the YFV17D yellow fever vaccine. Material: CD4+ T cells sorted from PBMCs, obtained 15 days after the yellow fever booster vaccination. The rearrangement joins TRBV20-1 to TRBJ2-1, with TRBD1 matching 9 bases. CDR3 loop: CSARVTGGNEQFF. In DNA, the CDR3 is TGCAGTGCTAGGGTGACAGGGGGCAATGAGCAGTTCTTC.